This TCR beta chain came from a study of shared clonotypes between healthy human individuals. Over several immunoSEQ plates, each subset's genomic DNA was distributed in even portions. The assay was immunoSEQ multiplex PCR, and TCRdb's table has in-frame clones only and misses some. Of about 2.1 million clones listed, roughly 91% are singletons. Naive CD8 cells, CD45RO-negative and positively selected for CCR7, excluded terminally differentiated effector memory CD45RA+ cells. Trimming pared 6 bases from V and 8 bases from J, leaving 25 bases between. The CDR3 contains 16 residues. Germline V CDR1 and CDR2: MDHEN, SYDVKM.

Sequencing used naive CD8+ T cells from PBMCs. The clonotype originates from a man younger than 35 in good health. Some clones in this sample may be carry-over from other donors' samples. The V and J genes are TRBV28 and TRBJ1-2; no clear D gene. The CDR3 reads CASSPQINPPREGYTF. The CDR3, as DNA: TGTGCCAGCAGCCCCCAGATCAATCCCCCGAGGGAAGGCTACACCTTC.